This TCR beta chain originates from a study of T cell repertoires in cytomegalovirus infection (dated by TCRdb to between 2018 and 2021). Regarding the complete study: Because public TCR beta signatures pointed to carriage of CMV infection together with the matching HLA type, the HLA type of each donor mattered for the analysis.

Summary of the overall study and its limitations: Carriers of CMV infection plus the relevant HLA type were discriminated by the cumulative frequency of public TCR beta family members in the study cohort and in an independent 352-donor cohort. The ex vivo response was dominated by HLA-C-restricted CMV-specific TCR beta clonotypes, which also provided the single most frequent clonotype in two of eight donors.

CDR1 is given as SGHTA and CDR2 as FQGTGA, both from the germline V gene. From its cysteine to its phenylalanine, the CDR3 spans 14 amino acids. Just the 42-base CDR3 DNA is kept, in frame starting at base 1. The V end loses 5 bases and the J end loses 6 bases, and a stretch of 17 bases separates them. The sequencer was an Illumina HiSeq 1500. The public reads were reprocessed in TCRdb via fastp at Q25 and MiXCR, keeping in-frame beta chains. Every entry covers one CDR3 protein and lists the most common genes and DNA from its rows. The sample contains about 180,000 distinct CDR3 sequences, approximately 15% of them found a single time. The ten largest clones capture 25% to 30% of the sample. This clonotype was seen repeatedly, ten times or more. No antigen is known for it. No base-level quality is on record; no much larger clone is a single base apart.

The sequenced sample was PBMCs. This receptor was obtained from a human donor in good health (CMV status not recorded). Some clones in this sample may be carry-over from other donors' samples. The chain uses TRBV7-3 and TRBJ2-7; the D call could be TRBD1 or TRBD2, with each sharing 7 bases. In nucleotide form, the sequence is TGTGCCAGCAGCCCCGGGGAGGGGGCAAGCGAGCAGTACTTC. Translated, it reads CASSPGEGASEQYF.